This T cell receptor (beta chain) was recovered during a study of T cells in localized non-small cell lung cancer. Study observations and caveats: Uninvolved adjacent lung showed the highest T cell clonality, exceeding tumor. Analysis by sequencing included only one tumor region, so heterogeneity remains possible. Density of T cells in blood, when higher, went with longer overall survival. Adjacent lung was found to contain a median roughly 58 of the top 100 tumor clones.

Germline lookup yields CDR1 SNHLY and CDR2 FYNNEI. V shed 2 bases and J shed 0 bases, with 7 bases lying between them. This CDR3 comprises 14 residues. On this clone itself: Its antigen is not known.

Clones were sequenced by immunoSEQ multiplex PCR, and TCRdb holds only the in-frame ones, with some missing. This table has some 25,000 clones, under 95% appearing once. Here the sequenced sample was peripheral blood, taken before any cancer treatment. The TCR sequence derives from a female donor older than 55 with stage II squamous cell lung carcinoma. This rearrangement joins TRBV2 to TRBJ2-5; no firm D call. The chain's CDR3 is CASSESRYQETQYF. CDR3 sequence (DNA): TGTGCCAGCAGTGAATCCAGGTACCAAGAGACCCAGTACTTC.